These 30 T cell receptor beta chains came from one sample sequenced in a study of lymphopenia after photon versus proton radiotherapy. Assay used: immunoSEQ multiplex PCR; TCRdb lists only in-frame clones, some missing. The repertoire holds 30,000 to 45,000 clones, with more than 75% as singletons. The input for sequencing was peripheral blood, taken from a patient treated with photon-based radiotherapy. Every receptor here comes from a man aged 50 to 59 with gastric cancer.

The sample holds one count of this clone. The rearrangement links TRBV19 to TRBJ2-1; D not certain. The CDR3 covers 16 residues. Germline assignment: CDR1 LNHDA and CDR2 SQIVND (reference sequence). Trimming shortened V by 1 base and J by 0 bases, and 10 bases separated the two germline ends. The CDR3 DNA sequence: TGTGCCAGTAGTATAGTCCAGGCCAGCTCCTACAATGAGCAGTTCTTC. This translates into CASSIVQASSYNEQFF.

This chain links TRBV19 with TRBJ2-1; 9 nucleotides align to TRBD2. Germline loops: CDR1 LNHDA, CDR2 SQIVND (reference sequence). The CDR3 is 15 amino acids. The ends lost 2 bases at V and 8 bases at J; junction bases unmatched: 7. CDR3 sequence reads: CASSIFGGRVDEQFF. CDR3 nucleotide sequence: TGTGCCAGTAGTATATTCGGCGGGAGGGTTGATGAGCAGTTCTTC.

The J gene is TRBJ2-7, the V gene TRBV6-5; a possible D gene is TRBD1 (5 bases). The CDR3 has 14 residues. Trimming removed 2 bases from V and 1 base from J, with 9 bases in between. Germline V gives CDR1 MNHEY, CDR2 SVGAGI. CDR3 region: CASSYDSKSYEQYF. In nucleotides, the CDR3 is TGTGCCAGCAGTTACGACAGCAAATCCTACGAGCAGTACTTC.

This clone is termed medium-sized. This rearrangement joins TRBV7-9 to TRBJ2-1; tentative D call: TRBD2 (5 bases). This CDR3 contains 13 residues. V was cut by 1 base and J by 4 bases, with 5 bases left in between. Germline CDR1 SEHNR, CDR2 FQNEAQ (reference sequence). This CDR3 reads CASSLERYNEQFF. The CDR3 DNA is TGTGCCAGCAGCTTAGAGCGGTACAATGAGCAGTTCTTC.

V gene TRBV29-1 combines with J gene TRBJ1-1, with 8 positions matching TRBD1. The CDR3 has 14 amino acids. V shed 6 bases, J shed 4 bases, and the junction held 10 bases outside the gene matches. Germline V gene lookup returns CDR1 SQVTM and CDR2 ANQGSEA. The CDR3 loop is CSVDHRGSGTEAFF. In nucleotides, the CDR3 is TGCAGCGTAGACCACAGGGGGTCGGGCACTGAAGCTTTCTTT.

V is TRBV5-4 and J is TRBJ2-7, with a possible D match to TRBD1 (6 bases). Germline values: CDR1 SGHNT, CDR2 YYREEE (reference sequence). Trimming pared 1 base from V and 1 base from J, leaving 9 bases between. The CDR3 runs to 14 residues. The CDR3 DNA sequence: TGTGCCAGCAGCTTGCCAGGGGCATCCTACGAGCAGTACTTC. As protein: CASSLPGASYEQYF.

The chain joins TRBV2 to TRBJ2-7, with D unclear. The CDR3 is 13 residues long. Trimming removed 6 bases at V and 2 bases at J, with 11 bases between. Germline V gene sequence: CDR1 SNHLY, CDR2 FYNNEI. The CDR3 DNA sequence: TGTGCCAGCAGGGAGACGGCTACCTACGAGCAGTACTTC. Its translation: CASRETATYEQYF.

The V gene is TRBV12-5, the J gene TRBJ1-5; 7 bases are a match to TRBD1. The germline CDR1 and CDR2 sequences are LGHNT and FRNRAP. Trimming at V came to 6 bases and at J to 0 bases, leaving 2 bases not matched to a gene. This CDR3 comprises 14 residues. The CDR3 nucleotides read TGTGCTAGTGGGGGACAGTATAGCAATCAGCCCCAGCATTTT. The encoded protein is CASGGQYSNQPQHF.

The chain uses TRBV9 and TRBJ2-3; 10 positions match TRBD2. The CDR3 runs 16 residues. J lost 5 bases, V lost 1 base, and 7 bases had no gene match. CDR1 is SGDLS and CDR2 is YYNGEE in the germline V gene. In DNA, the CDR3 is TGTGCCAGCAGCGTAACGATAGCGGGAGGCATAGATACGCAGTATTTT. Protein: CASSVTIAGGIDTQYF.

CDR3 amino acids: CASRKTGGINEQFF. CDR3 nucleotides: TGTGCCAGCAGAAAAACAGGGGGCATAAATGAGCAGTTCTTC. J is TRBJ2-1 and V is TRBV6-1; TRBD1 matches at 9 bases. The CDR3 consists of 14 residues. Germline-derived CDR1 and CDR2 are MNHNS and SASEGT. V gave up 6 bases and J gave up 7 bases; unmatched junction bases: 7.

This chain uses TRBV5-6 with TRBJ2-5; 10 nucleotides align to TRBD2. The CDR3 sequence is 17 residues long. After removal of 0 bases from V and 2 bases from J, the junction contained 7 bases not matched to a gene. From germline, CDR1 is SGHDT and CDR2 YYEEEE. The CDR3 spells CASSLGASGSLQETQYF. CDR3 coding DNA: TGTGCCAGCAGCTTGGGGGCTAGCGGGAGTCTTCAAGAGACCCAGTACTTC. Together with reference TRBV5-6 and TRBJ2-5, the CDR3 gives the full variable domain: DAGVTQSPTHLIKTRGQQVTLRCSPKSGHDTVSWYQQALGQGPQFIFQYYEEEERQRGNFPDRFSGHQFPNYSSELNVNALLLGDSALYLCASSLGASGSLQETQYFGPGTRLLVL.

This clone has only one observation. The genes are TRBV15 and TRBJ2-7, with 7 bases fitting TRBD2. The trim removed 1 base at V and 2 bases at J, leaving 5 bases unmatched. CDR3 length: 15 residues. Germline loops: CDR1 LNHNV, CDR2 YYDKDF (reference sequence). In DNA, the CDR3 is TGTGCCACCAGCAGAGTGGGCGGGGGAACCTACGAGCAGTACTTC. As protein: CATSRVGGGTYEQYF.

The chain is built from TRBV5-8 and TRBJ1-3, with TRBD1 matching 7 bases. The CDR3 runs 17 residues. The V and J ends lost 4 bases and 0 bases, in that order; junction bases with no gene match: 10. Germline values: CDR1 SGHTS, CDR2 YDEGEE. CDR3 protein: CASSPYRGQYSGNTIYF. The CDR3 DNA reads TGTGCCAGCAGCCCCTACAGGGGCCAATACTCTGGAAACACCATATATTTT.

The CDR3 here is CASSPPRTSNTGELFF. The CDR3 nucleotides are TGTGCCAGCTCACCCCCTCGGACATCGAACACCGGGGAGCTGTTTTTT. The chain employs TRBV18 and TRBJ2-2; TRBD1 is a possible D gene (5 bases). The length of the CDR3 is 16 residues. The V end lost 3 bases, the J end lost 0 bases, and 11 bases lay between the germline ends. Per the germline V gene, CDR1 is KGHSH and CDR2 is LQKENI.

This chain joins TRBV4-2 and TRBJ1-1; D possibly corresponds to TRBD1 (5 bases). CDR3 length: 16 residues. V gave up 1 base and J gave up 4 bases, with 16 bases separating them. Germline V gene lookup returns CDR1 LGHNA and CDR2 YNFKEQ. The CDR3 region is CASSQVVFVGTTEAFF. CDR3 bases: TGTGCCAGCAGCCAAGTTGTCTTCGTGGGGACCACTGAAGCTTTCTTT.

The CDR3 bases are TGTGCCAGCAGTGACTCTGGCGGGAAGGGCACAGATACGCAGTATTTT. Residues: CASSDSGGKGTDTQYF. The V gene is TRBV6-4, the J gene TRBJ2-3; D possibly corresponds to TRBD2 (6 bases). The CDR3 covers 16 residues. The germline CDR1 and CDR2 sequences are MRHNA and SNTAGT. V lost 0 bases to trimming and J lost 1 base, with 11 bases between them.

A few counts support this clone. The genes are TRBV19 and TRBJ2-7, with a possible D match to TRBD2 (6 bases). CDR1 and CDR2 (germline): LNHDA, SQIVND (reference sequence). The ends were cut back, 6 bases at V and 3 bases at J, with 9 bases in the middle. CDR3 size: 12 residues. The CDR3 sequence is CASSPDYYEQYF. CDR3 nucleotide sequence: TGTGCCAGTAGCCCGGACTACTACGAGCAGTACTTC. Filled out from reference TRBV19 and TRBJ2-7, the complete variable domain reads DGGITQSPKYLFRKEGQNVTLSCEQNLNHDAMYWYRQDPGQGLRLIYYSQIVNDFQKGDIAEGYSVSREKKESFPLTVTSAQKNPTAFYLCASSPDYYEQYFGPGTRLTVT.

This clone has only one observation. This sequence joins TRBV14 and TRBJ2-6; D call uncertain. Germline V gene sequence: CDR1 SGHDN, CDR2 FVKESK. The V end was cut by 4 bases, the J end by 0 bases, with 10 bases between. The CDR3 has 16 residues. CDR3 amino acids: CASSLGSYSGANVLTF. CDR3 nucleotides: TGTGCCAGCAGCCTAGGCTCCTACTCTGGGGCCAACGTCCTGACTTTC.

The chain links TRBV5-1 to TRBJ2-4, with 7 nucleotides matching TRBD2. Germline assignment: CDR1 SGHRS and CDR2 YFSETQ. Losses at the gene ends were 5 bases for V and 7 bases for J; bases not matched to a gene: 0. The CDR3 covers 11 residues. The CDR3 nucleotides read TGCGCCAGCAGGGGGGGGAACATTCAGTACTTC. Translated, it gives CASRGGNIQYF.

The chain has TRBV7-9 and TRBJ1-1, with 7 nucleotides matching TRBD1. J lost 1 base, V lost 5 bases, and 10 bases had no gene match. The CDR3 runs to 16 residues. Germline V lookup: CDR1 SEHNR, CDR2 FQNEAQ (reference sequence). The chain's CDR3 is CASSPPRGQTNTEAFF. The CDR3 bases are TGTGCCAGCAGCCCGCCCCGGGGACAGACGAACACTGAAGCTTTCTTT.

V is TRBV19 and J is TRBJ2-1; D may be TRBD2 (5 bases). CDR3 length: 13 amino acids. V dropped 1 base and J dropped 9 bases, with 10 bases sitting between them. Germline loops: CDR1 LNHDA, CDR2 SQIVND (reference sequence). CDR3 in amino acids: CASSIVTGSEQFF. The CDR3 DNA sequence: TGTGCCAGTAGTATAGTAACGGGAAGTGAGCAGTTCTTC.

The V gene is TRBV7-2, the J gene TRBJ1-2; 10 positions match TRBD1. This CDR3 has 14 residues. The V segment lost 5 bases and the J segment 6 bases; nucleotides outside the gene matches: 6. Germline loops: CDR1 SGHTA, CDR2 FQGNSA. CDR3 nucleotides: TGTGCCAGCAGCATGGGACAGGGGCGGCATGGCTACACCTTC. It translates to CASSMGQGRHGYTF.

The CDR3 nucleotides are TGTGCCAGCTCACCACTGGGCGGAGAGACCCAGTACTTC. Its translation is CASSPLGGETQYF. V gene TRBV18 combines with J gene TRBJ2-5; D uncertain. CDR1 and CDR2 from the germline V gene are KGHSH and LQKENI. V was shortened by 1 base and J by 4 bases, with 7 bases between the two germline ends. The CDR3 contains 13 residues.

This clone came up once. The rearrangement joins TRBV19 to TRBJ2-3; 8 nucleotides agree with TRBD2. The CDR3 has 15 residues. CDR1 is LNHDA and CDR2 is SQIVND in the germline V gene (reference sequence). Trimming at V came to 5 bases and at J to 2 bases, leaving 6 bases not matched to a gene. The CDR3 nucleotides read TGTGCCAGTAGTGAACTAGCGGACTACACAGATACGCAGTATTTT. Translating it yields CASSELADYTDTQYF.

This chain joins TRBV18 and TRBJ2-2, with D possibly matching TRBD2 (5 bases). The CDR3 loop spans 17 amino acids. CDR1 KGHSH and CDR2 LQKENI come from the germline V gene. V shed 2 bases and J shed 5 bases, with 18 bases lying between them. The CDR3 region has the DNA TGTGCCAGCTCACCAACCCTGACCCCTCGCGGGACCGGGGAGCTGTTTTTT. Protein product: CASSPTLTPRGTGELFF.

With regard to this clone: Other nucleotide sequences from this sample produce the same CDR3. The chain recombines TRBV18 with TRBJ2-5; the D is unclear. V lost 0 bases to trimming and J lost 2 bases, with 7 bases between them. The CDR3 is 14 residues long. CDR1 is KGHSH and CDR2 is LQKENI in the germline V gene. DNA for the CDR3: TGTGCCAGCTCACCACCGAGCAGACAAGAGACCCAGTACTTC. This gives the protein CASSPPSRQETQYF.

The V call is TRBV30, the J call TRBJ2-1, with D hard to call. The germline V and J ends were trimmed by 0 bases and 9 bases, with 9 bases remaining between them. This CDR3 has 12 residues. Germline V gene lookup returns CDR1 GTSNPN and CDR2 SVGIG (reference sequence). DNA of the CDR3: TGTGCCTGGAGTGTACTACGGGCTGAGCAGTTCTTC. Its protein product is CAWSVLRAEQFF.

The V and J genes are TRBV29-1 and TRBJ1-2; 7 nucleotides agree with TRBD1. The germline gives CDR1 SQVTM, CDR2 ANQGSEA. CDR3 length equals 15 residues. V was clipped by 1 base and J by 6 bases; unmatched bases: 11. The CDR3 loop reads CSVEGLGQGVDGYTF. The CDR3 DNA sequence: TGCAGCGTTGAAGGACTGGGGCAGGGGGTCGATGGCTACACCTTC.

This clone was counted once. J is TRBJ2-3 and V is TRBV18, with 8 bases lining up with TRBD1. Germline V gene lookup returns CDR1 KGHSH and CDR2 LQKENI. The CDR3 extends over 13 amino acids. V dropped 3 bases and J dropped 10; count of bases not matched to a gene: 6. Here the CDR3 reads CASSPQGAEAQYF. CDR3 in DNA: TGTGCCAGCTCACCCCAGGGGGCCGAGGCGCAGTATTTT. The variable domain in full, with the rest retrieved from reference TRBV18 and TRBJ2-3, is NAGVMQNPRHLVRRRGQEARLRCSPMKGHSHVYWYRQLPEEGLKFMVYLQKENIIDESGMPKERFSAEFPKEGPSILRIQQVVRGDSAAYFCASSPQGAEAQYFGPGTRLTVL.

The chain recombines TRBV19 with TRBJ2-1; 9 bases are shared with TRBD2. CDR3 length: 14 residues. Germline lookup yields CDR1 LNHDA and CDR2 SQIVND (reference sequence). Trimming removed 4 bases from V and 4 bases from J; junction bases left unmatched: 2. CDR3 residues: CASSSGRGYNEQFF. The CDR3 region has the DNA TGTGCCAGTAGTAGCGGGAGGGGTTACAATGAGCAGTTCTTC.